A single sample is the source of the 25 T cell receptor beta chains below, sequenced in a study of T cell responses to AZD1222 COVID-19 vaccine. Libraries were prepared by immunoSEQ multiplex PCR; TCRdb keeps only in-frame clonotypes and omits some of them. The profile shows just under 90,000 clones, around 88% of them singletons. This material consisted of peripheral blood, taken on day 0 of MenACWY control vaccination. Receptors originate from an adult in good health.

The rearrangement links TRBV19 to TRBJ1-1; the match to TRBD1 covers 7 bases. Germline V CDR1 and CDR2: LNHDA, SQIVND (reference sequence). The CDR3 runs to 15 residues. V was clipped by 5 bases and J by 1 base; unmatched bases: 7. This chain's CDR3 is CASSPQQGRNTEAFF. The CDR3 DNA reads TGTGCCAGTAGTCCCCAACAGGGGAGGAACACTGAAGCTTTCTTT.

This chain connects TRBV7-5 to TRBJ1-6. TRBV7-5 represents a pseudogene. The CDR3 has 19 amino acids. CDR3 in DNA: TGTGCCAGAAGACCCTCGGGTGGTTTTCCTTTTTTATATAATTCACCCCTCCACTTT. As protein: CARRPSGGFPFLYNSPLHF.

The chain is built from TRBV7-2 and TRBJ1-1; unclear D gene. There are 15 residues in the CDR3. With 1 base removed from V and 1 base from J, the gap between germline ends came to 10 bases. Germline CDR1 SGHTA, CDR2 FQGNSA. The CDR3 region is CASSLVFQENTEAFF. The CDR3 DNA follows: TGTGCCAGCAGCTTAGTGTTTCAGGAGAACACTGAAGCTTTCTTT.

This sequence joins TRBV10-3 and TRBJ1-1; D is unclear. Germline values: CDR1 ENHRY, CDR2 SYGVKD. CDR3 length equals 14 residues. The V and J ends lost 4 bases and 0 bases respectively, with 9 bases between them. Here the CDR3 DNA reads TGTGCCATCAGTGTCAGTTACATGAACACTGAAGCTTTCTTT. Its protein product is CAISVSYMNTEAFF.

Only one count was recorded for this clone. The CDR3 DNA is TGTGCCTGGAGTGCTGAGGAATGGGACATCGAGCAGTACTTC. As protein: CAWSAEEWDIEQYF. The rearrangement uses TRBV30 and TRBJ2-7, with TRBD1 as a possible D gene (6 bases). The V and J ends lost 1 base and 6 bases respectively, with 16 bases between them. The germline CDR1 and CDR2 sequences are GTSNPN and SVGIG (reference sequence). The CDR3 runs 14 residues.

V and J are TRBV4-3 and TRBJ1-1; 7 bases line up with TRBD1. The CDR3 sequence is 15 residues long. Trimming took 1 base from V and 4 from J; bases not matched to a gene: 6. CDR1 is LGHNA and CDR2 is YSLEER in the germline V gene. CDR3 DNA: TGCGCCAGCAGCCAAGCTGACAGGGTGGCCACTGAAGCTTTCTTT. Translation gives CASSQADRVATEAFF.

The chain's CDR3 is CAVQGGKGTEAFF. CDR3 nucleotides: TGTGCCGTCCAAGGCGGTAAAGGCACTGAAGCTTTCTTT. V is TRBV25-1 and J is TRBJ1-1, with D unclear. The CDR3 contains 13 residues. V was shortened by 11 bases and J by 4 bases, with 17 bases between the two germline ends. The germline V gene has CDR1 MGHDK and CDR2 SYGVNS.

The CDR3 region is CASSQDRSPLHF. The CDR3 DNA reads as TGTGCCAGCAGCCAAGATAGATCACCCCTCCACTTT. This chain uses TRBV4-2 with TRBJ1-6; no clear D gene. V was shortened by 0 bases and J by 10 bases, with 4 bases between the two germline ends. This CDR3 has 12 residues. Germline CDR1 LGHNA, CDR2 YNFKEQ.

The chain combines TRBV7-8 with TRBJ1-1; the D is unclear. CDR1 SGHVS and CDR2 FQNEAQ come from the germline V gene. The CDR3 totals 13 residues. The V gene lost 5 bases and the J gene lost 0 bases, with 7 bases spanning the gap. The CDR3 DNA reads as TGTGCCAGCAGCCCACAAATGAACACTGAAGCTTTCTTT. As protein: CASSPQMNTEAFF. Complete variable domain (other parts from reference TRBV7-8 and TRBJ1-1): GAGVSQSPRYKVAKRGQDVALRCDPISGHVSLFWYQQALGQGPEFLTYFQNEAQLDKSGLPSDRFFAERPEGSVSTLKIQRTQQEDSAVYLCASSPQMNTEAFFGQGTRLTVV.

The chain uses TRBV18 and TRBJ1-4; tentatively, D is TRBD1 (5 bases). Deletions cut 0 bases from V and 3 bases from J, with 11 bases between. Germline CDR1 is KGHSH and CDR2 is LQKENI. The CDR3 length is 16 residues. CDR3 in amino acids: CASSPPIEGPNEKLFF. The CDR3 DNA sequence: TGTGCCAGCTCACCACCGATCGAGGGACCTAATGAAAAACTGTTTTTT.

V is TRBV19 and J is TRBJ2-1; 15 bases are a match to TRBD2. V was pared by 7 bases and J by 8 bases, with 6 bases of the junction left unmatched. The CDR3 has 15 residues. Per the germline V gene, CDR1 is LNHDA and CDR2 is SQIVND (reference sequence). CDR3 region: CASNGLAGGLDEQFF. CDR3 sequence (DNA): TGTGCCAGTAACGGACTAGCGGGGGGGCTGGATGAGCAGTTCTTC. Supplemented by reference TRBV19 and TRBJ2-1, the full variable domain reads DGGITQSPKYLFRKEGQNVTLSCEQNLNHDAMYWYRQDPGQGLRLIYYSQIVNDFQKGDIAEGYSVSREKKESFPLTVTSAQKNPTAFYLCASNGLAGGLDEQFFGPGTRLTVL.

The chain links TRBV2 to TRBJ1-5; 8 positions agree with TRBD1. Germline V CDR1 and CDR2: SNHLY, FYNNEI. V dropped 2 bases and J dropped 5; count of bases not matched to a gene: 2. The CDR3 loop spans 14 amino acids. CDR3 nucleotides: TGTGCCAGCAGTGAAACAGGGGGAGATCAGCCCCAGCATTTT. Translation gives CASSETGGDQPQHF.

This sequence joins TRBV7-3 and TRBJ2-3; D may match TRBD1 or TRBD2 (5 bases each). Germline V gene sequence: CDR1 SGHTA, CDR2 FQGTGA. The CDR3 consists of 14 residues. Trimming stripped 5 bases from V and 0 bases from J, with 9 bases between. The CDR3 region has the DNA TGTGCCAGCAGCCCGGGGCCAAGCACAGATACGCAGTATTTT. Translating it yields CASSPGPSTDTQYF.

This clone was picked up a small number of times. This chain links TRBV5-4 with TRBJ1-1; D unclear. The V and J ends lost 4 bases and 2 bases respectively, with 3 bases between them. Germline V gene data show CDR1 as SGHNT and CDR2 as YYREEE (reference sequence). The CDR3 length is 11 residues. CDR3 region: CASSRNTEAFF. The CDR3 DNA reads TGTGCCAGCAGCCGCAACACTGAAGCTTTCTTT.

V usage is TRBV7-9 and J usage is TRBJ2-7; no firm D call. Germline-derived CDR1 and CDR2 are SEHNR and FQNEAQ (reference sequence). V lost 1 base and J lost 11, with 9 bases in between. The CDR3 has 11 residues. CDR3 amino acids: CASSLGRQEYF. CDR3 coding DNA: TGTGCCAGCAGCTTAGGCCGGCAGGAGTACTTC.

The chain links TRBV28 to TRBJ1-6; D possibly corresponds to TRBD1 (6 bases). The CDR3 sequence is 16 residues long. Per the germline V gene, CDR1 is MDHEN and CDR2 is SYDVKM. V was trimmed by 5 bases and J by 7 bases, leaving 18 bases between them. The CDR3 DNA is TGTGCCAGCAGTCTTGGGGGGGCAGGGGTAAATTCACCCCTCCACTTT. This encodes CASSLGGAGVNSPLHF.

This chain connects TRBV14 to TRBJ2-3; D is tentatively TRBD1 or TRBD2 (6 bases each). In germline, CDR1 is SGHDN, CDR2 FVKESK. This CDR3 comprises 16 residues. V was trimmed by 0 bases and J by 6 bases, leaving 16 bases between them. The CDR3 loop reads CASSQDMGGYEDTQYF. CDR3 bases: TGTGCCAGCAGCCAAGACATGGGGGGCTATGAGGATACGCAGTATTTT.

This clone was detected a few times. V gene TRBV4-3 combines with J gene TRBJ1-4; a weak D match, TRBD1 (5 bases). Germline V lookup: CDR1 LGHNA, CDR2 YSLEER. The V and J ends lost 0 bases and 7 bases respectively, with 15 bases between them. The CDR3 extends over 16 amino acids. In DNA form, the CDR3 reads TGCGCCAGCAGCCAAGATGGGGCGGTTAACAGTGAAAAACTGTTTTTT. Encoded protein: CASSQDGAVNSEKLFF.

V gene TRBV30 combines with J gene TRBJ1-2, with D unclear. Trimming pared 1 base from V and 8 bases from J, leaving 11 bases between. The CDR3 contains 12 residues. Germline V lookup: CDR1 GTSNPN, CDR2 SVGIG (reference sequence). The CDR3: CAWSDYRGGYTF. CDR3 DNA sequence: TGTGCCTGGAGTGACTACCGAGGGGGCTACACCTTC.

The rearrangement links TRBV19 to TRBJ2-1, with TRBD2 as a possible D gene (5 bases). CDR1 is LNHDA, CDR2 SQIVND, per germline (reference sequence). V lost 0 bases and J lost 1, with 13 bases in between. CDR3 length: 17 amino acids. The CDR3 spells CASSIDLPGRSYNEQFF. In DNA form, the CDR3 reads TGTGCCAGTAGTATAGATCTCCCGGGAAGGTCCTACAATGAGCAGTTCTTC.

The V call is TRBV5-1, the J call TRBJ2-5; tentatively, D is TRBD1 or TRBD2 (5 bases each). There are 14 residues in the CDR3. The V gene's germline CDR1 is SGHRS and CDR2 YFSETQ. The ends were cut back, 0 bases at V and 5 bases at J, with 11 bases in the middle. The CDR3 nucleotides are TGCGCCAGCAGCTTGGAGGGGAGAGGTGAGACCCAGTACTTC. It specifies CASSLEGRGETQYF.

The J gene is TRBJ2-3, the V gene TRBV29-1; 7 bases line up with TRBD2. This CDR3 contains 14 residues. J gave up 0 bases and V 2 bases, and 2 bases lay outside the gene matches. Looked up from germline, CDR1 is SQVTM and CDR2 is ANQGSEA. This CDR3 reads CSVEFGGSTDTQYF. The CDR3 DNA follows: TGCAGCGTTGAATTCGGGGGGAGCACAGATACGCAGTATTTT.

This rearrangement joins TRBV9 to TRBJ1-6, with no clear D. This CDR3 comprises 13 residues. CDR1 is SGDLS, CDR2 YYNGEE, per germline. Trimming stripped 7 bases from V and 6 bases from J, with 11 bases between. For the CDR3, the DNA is TGTGCCAGCGGGAAGGAGGTTAATTCACCCCTCCACTTT. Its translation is CASGKEVNSPLHF. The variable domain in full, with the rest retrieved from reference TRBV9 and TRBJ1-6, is DSGVTQTPKHLITATGQRVTLRCSPRSGDLSVYWYQQSLDQGLQFLIQYYNGEERAKGNILERFSAQQFPDLHSELNLSSLELGDSALYFCASGKEVNSPLHFGNGTRLTVT.

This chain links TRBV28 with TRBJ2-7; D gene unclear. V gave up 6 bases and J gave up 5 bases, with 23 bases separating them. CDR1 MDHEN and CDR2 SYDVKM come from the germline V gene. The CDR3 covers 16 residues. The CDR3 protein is CASSLTPPWDPDEQYF. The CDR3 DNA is TGTGCCAGCAGCTTAACCCCCCCATGGGATCCCGACGAGCAGTACTTC.

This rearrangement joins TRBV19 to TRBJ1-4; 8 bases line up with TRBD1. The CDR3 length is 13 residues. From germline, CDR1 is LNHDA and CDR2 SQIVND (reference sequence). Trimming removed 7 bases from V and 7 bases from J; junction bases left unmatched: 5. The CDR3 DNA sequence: TGTGCCAGTACCCAGGACAGGGCTGAAAAACTGTTTTTT. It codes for CASTQDRAEKLFF.